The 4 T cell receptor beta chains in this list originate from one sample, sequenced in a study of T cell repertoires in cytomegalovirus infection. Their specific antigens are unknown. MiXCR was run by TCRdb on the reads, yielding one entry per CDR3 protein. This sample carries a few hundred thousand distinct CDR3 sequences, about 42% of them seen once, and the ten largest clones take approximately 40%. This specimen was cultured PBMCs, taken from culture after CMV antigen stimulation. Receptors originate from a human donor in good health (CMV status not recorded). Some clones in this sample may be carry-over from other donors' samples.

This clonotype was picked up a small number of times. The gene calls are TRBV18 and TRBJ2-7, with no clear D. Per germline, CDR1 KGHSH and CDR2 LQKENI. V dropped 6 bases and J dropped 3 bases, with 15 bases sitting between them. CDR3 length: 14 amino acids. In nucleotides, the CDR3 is TGTGCCAGCTCCCTGGAGCATCCATTCTACGAGCAGTACTTC. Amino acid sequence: CASSLEHPFYEQYF. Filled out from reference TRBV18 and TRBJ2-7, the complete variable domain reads NAGVMQNPRHLVRRRGQEARLRCSPMKGHSHVYWYRQLPEEGLKFMVYLQKENIIDESGMPKERFSAEFPKEGPSILRIQQVVRGDSAAYFCASSLEHPFYEQYFGPGTRLTVT.

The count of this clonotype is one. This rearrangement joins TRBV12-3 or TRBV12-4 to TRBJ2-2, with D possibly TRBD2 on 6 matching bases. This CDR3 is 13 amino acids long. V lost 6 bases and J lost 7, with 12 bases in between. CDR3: CASSRREDGELFF. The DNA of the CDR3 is TGTGCCAGCAGCCGCAGGGAGGACGGGGAGCTGTTTTTT.

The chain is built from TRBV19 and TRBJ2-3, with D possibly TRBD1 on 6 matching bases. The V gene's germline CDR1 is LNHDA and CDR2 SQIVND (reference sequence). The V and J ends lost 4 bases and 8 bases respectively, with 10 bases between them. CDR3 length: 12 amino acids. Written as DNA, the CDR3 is TGTGCCAGTAGTACCGTAGGGGGTACGCAGTATTTT. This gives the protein CASSTVGGTQYF.

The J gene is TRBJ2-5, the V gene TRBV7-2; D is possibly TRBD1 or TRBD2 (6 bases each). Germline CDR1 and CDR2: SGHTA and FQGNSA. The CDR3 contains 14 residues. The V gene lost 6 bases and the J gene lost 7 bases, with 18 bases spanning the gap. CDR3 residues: CASRPDGGQGTQYF. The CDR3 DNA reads TGTGCCAGCAGACCTGACGGGGGCCAGGGGACCCAGTACTTC. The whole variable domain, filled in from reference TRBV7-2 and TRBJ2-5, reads GAGVSQSPSNKVTEKGKDVELRCDPISGHTALYWYRQSLGQGLEFLIYFQGNSAPDKSGLPSDRFSAERTGGSVSTLTIQRTQQEDSAVYLCASRPDGGQGTQYFGPGTRLLVL.